The 17 T cell receptor beta chains presented below share a single source sample, sequenced in a study of blood T cell repertoires in COVID-19. Clones were sequenced by immunoSEQ multiplex PCR, and TCRdb holds only the in-frame ones, with some missing. In the table there are 100,000 to 120,000 clones, approximately 90% of which are singletons. Sequences were obtained from peripheral blood. All receptors derive from a woman between 45 and 65 years old with acute or convalescent COVID-19.

This clone is a singleton in its sample. The gene calls are TRBV30 and TRBJ1-4, with TRBD1 matching 8 bases. The junction had 12 bases not matched to a gene; V was cut back by 4 bases and J by 8 bases. Per the germline V gene, CDR1 is GTSNPN and CDR2 is SVGIG (reference sequence). CDR3 length: 15 residues. Here the CDR3 reads CAWTKTGARWEKLFF. CDR3 bases: TGTGCCTGGACCAAGACAGGGGCCCGGTGGGAAAAACTGTTTTTT.

The V gene is TRBV2, the J gene TRBJ1-5; D gene ambiguous. The germline V gene encodes CDR1 SNHLY and CDR2 FYNNEI. This CDR3 is built from 12 residues. Trimming left V 3 bases short and J 9 bases short, with 9 bases between. The CDR3 DNA is TGTGCCAGCAGTGACCTTTCAGGGCCCCAGCATTTT. Translated, it gives CASSDLSGPQHF.

The chain is built from TRBV27 and TRBJ1-2, with 12 positions matching TRBD1. CDR1 and CDR2 (germline): MNHEY, SMNVEV (reference sequence). The CDR3 consists of 17 residues. V trimming: 6 bases; J trimming: 0 bases; junction bases outside the gene matches: 8. CDR3 bases: TGTGCCAGCAGCCGATCCGGGACAGGGGGCTCTAACTATGGCTACACCTTC. This translates into CASSRSGTGGSNYGYTF.

By its share, this clone is medium-sized. V usage is TRBV27 and J usage is TRBJ2-3; 7 bases fit TRBD2. Germline loops: CDR1 MNHEY, CDR2 SMNVEV (reference sequence). The CDR3 consists of 11 residues. V was clipped by 6 bases and J by 10 bases; unmatched bases: 4. The CDR3 sequence is CASRAGGAQYF. The DNA for the CDR3 is TGTGCCAGCAGAGCTGGGGGGGCGCAGTATTTT.

The J gene is TRBJ1-5, the V gene TRBV19; no clear D gene. Trimming removed 6 bases at V and 4 bases at J, with 10 bases between. Per germline, CDR1 LNHDA and CDR2 SQIVND (reference sequence). The CDR3 totals 13 residues. The DNA for the CDR3 is TGTGCCAGTAGGAATCAGGCAAATCAGCCCCAGCATTTT. It yields the protein CASRNQANQPQHF.

The chain recombines TRBV3-1 (or the pseudogene TRBV3-2) with TRBJ1-6, with D maybe TRBD1 (5 bases). The germline CDR1 and CDR2 sequences are LGHDT and YNNKEL (reference sequence). The CDR3 loop spans 14 amino acids. V was shortened by 6 bases and J by 5 bases, with 11 bases between the two germline ends. In nucleotides, the CDR3 is TGTGCCAGCAGTCGGACGGACAATAATTCACCCCTCCACTTT. Translation gives CASSRTDNNSPLHF.

The chain employs TRBV7-2 and TRBJ1-4; D remains unclear. CDR3 length equals 15 residues. Trimming left V 1 base short and J 3 bases short, with 9 bases between. Germline CDR1 and CDR2: SGHTA and FQGNSA. This chain's CDR3 is CASSLENSPNEKLFF. The CDR3 DNA reads as TGTGCCAGCAGCTTAGAGAACAGCCCTAATGAAAAACTGTTTTTT.

The CDR3 region is CSVHRGSDEQYF. The CDR3 DNA follows: TGCAGCGTACACAGGGGGAGTGACGAGCAGTACTTC. The chain is built from TRBV29-1 and TRBJ2-7; 8 bases match TRBD1. Unmatched junction bases numbered 6, after V lost 6 bases and J lost 5 bases. CDR1 and CDR2 (germline): SQVTM, ANQGSEA. This CDR3 is built from 12 residues.

This chain joins TRBV19 and TRBJ2-3; D unclear. Trimming removed 3 bases at V and 3 bases at J, with 10 bases between. The CDR3 runs 14 residues. Germline values: CDR1 LNHDA, CDR2 SQIVND (reference sequence). DNA for the CDR3: TGTGCCAGTAGTATTGTGATTACTACAGATACGCAGTATTTT. Translating gives CASSIVITTDTQYF.

The chain joins TRBV5-1 to TRBJ1-1; D is undetermined. V gave up 4 bases and J gave up 6 bases, with 13 bases separating them. The CDR3 is 13 amino acids. In germline, CDR1 is SGHRS, CDR2 YFSETQ. The CDR3 sequence is CASSTEGGAEAFF. For the CDR3, the DNA is TGCGCCAGCAGCACCGAGGGTGGGGCTGAAGCTTTCTTT.

This chain links TRBV7-9 with TRBJ1-1; D remains ambiguous. V was trimmed by 4 bases and J by 7 bases, leaving 10 bases between them. The CDR3 covers 12 residues. Germline CDR1 is SEHNR and CDR2 is FQNEAQ (reference sequence). CDR3 nucleotides: TGTGCCAGCAGCTACACGGAGATTGAAGCTTTCTTT. Its translation: CASSYTEIEAFF.

This chain links TRBV6-5 with TRBJ1-1; D might be TRBD1 (6 bases). The CDR3 runs to 14 residues. With 1 base removed from V and 3 bases from J, the gap between germline ends came to 9 bases. Germline CDR1 reads MNHEY; CDR2 reads SVGAGI. The DNA of the CDR3 is TGTGCCAGCAGTTACTTGTCAGGGGACACTGAAGCTTTCTTT. Residues: CASSYLSGDTEAFF.

The rearrangement uses TRBV4-1 and TRBJ2-7, with a weak D call TRBD1 (6 bases). This CDR3 is built from 16 residues. V gave up 0 bases and J gave up 0 bases, with 12 bases separating them. Germline CDR1 MGHRA, CDR2 YSYEKL. CDR3 DNA: TGCGCCAGCAGCCAAGATCTCAGGGGAAGCTCCTACGAGCAGTACTTC. This translates into CASSQDLRGSSYEQYF.

The chain carries TRBV29-1 and TRBJ2-7; D is unresolved. This CDR3 contains 14 residues. The V gene lost 4 bases and the J gene lost 1 base, with 14 bases spanning the gap. CDR1 SQVTM and CDR2 ANQGSEA come from the germline V gene. CDR3 sequence reads: CSVAPGFRSYEQYF. The CDR3 coding sequence is TGCAGCGTTGCCCCCGGGTTCCGGTCCTACGAGCAGTACTTC.

This sequence joins TRBV11-2 and TRBJ2-5; 10 bases are shared with TRBD2. The germline gives CDR1 SGHAT, CDR2 FQNNGV. The CDR3 sequence is 17 residues long. The V and J ends lost 3 bases and 2 bases, in that order; junction bases with no gene match: 9. CDR3 amino acids: CASSLGLAGVTQETQYF. The CDR3 nucleotides are TGTGCCAGCAGCTTGGGCCTAGCGGGGGTTACTCAAGAGACCCAGTACTTC.

The gene calls are TRBV13 and TRBJ2-3, with D possibly being TRBD1 (5 bases). Trimming took 1 base from V and 5 from J, leaving 7 bases between them. CDR1 is PRHDT and CDR2 is FYEKMQ in the germline V gene (reference sequence). The CDR3 loop spans 13 amino acids. The CDR3: CASSLVGVDTQYF. The DNA for the CDR3 is TGTGCCAGCAGCTTAGTAGGGGTAGATACGCAGTATTTT.

This rearrangement joins TRBV30 to TRBJ1-5; D possibly corresponds to TRBD1 (5 bases). CDR1 and CDR2 from the germline V gene are GTSNPN and SVGIG (reference sequence). Trimming removed 0 bases from V and 5 bases from J, with 14 bases in between. CDR3 length equals 15 residues. CDR3 DNA sequence: TGTGCCTGGAGTGTTGGGGGGGGAGATCATCAGCCCCAGCATTTT. Amino acid sequence: CAWSVGGGDHQPQHF.